The clone carrying this T cell receptor (beta chain) has only a few counts. This entry is derived from a study of blood T cell repertoires in COVID-19. Study background: Some COVID-19 samples were acute and others convalescent; all came from the United States, Italy and Spain. T cells, B-cell-depleted T cells, or PBMCs supplied cDNA or gDNA.

CDR3 length: 13 amino acids. Germline lookup yields CDR1 MDHEN and CDR2 SYDVKM. The V end was cut by 1 base, the J end by 4 bases, with 7 bases between. Authors' methods: Estimation of nucleated cell counts relied on the amplification of reference gene primers. Produced via immunoSEQ multiplex PCR; TCRdb's table is partial and in-frame only. V and J calls and clone size are those listed in that table; D and trimming were worked out from the DNA. The repertoire consists of about 160,000 clones, with 70% to 90% occurring once and the leading ten covering 4%. The chain couples TRBV28 to TRBJ1-2; a weak D match, TRBD1 (5 bases). What was sequenced was peripheral blood. The source is a woman in her 70s with acute or convalescent COVID-19. CDR3 sequence (DNA): TGTGCCAGCAGTTTATTAAGGGGCTATGGCTACACCTTC. This encodes CASSLLRGYGYTF.